This T cell receptor (beta chain) appears in the sequencing data of a study of blood T cell repertoires in COVID-19. This CDR3 has 15 amino acids. The V end lost 3 bases, the J end lost 2 bases, and 8 bases lay between the germline ends. CDR1 is SEHNR and CDR2 is FQNEAQ in the germline V gene (reference sequence). The data were produced by immunoSEQ multiplex PCR, yet TCRdb's version contains in-frame clones alone and is incomplete. The sample consists of over 150,000 clones, more than 85% of them appearing once. With regard to this clone: The same CDR3 can be traced to other DNA sequences in this sample.

The Seattle patients joined while their infection was active and were tracked longitudinally afterward. This TCR came from an elderly woman with COVID-19, enrolled during active disease. The source material was peripheral blood. The chain links TRBV7-9 to TRBJ1-6; D ambiguous. In DNA form, the CDR3 reads TGTGCCAGCAGCTTGGCCGGGGCCTATAATTCACCCCTCCACTTT. It yields the protein CASSLAGAYNSPLHF.